A single sample is the source of the 29 T cell receptor beta chains below, sequenced in a study of CD8+CD57+ T cells in acquired aplastic anemia. The study profiled TCR beta VDJ and CDR3 using genomic DNA as template. From the reads, TCRdb called clonotypes with MiXCR, one entry per CDR3 protein. The profile shows 150,000 to 200,000 distinct CDR3 sequences, over 60% of them singletons. The sequencing sample was made of sorted CD4+, CD8+, or CD8+CD57+ T cells (not recorded which) from PBMCs. These receptors were obtained from a human donor with severe aplastic anemia or a healthy control (not recorded which).

This clonotype was observed many times. The chain recombines TRBV2 with TRBJ2-1; 11 bases are a match to TRBD1. Unmatched junction bases numbered 11, after V lost 10 bases and J lost 3 bases. The length of the CDR3 is 16 residues. CDR1 SNHLY and CDR2 FYNNEI come from the germline V gene. CDR3 residues: CATQPSGTGGYNEQFF. In nucleotides, the CDR3 is TGTGCCACCCAACCTTCCGGGACAGGGGGCTACAATGAGCAGTTCTTC.

The J gene is TRBJ1-1, the V gene TRBV29-1, with D possibly matching TRBD1 (6 bases). Germline V CDR1 and CDR2: SQVTM, ANQGSEA. The CDR3 length is 13 residues. V lost 1 base and J 3 bases, leaving 9 bases between the germline ends. CDR3 DNA sequence: TGCAGCGTTGAAGGGGGGGGCCACACTGAAGCTTTCTTT. Its translation is CSVEGGGHTEAFF.

The rearrangement links TRBV29-1 to TRBJ2-7; D remains ambiguous. CDR3 length equals 13 residues. V was cut by 6 bases and J by 0 bases, with 12 bases left in between. Germline V gene sequence: CDR1 SQVTM, CDR2 ANQGSEA. This CDR3 reads CSVHYINSYEQYF. The CDR3, as DNA: TGCAGCGTCCATTACATAAACTCCTACGAGCAGTACTTC.

This chain uses TRBV10-3 with TRBJ2-3; D is perhaps TRBD1 (6 bases). The CDR3 totals 13 residues. CDR1 and CDR2 (germline): ENHRY, SYGVKD. V lost 10 bases and J lost 2, with 13 bases in between. The CDR3 reads CATRDTYTDTQYF. CDR3 DNA: TGTGCCACCCGGGACACTTACACAGATACGCAGTATTTT.

The chain has TRBV9 and TRBJ1-2; 12 bases map to TRBD1. The CDR3 is made up of 15 amino acids. CDR1 and CDR2 (germline): SGDLS, YYNGEE. V was clipped by 0 bases and J by 7 bases; unmatched bases: 4. The CDR3 DNA follows: TGTGCCAGCAGCGTAGCGGGACAGGGGGCCGGTGGCTACACCTTC. Protein: CASSVAGQGAGGYTF.

This clonotype was detected many times. The V call is TRBV29-1, the J call TRBJ1-5, with TRBD1 identical over 10 bases. Germline trimming cut 6 bases from V and 3 bases from J; bases unmatched to any gene: 5. This CDR3 is built from 14 residues. Germline-derived CDR1 and CDR2 are SQVTM and ANQGSEA. CDR3 DNA: TGCAGCGTCTGCGACAGGGGGCCCAATCAGCCCCAGCATTTT. Encoded protein: CSVCDRGPNQPQHF.

The sample holds many counts of this clonotype. This chain connects TRBV9 to TRBJ2-1; 7 bases agree with TRBD1. Germline trimming cut 5 bases from V and 3 bases from J; bases unmatched to any gene: 5. Per the germline V gene, CDR1 is SGDLS and CDR2 is YYNGEE. The length of the CDR3 is 14 residues. This chain's CDR3 is CASRAGTDYNEQFF. In nucleotides, the CDR3 is TGTGCCAGCAGGGCCGGGACAGACTACAATGAGCAGTTCTTC.

This clonotype came up a few times. The chain employs TRBV20-1 and TRBJ1-5; no reliable D call. This CDR3 region has 12 residues. CDR1 and CDR2 from the germline V gene are DFQATT and SNEGSKA (reference sequence). V lost 7 bases to trimming and J lost 0 bases, with 7 bases between them. CDR3 sequence: CSVRSSNQPQHF. DNA of the CDR3: TGCAGTGTTCGGAGTAGCAATCAGCCCCAGCATTTT.

The chain is built from TRBV7-9 and TRBJ1-2; D is uncertain. CDR3 length equals 19 residues. V was clipped by 0 bases and J by 3 bases, with 23 bases between them. CDR1 is SEHNR and CDR2 is FQNEAQ in the germline V gene (reference sequence). Here the CDR3 reads CASSLALRGYADVDYGYTF. The CDR3 region has the DNA TGTGCCAGCAGCTTAGCCCTGCGTGGGTACGCAGACGTGGACTATGGCTACACCTTC.

V usage is TRBV15 and J usage is TRBJ2-5; TRBD1 or TRBD2 may be the D gene (5 bases each). The length of the CDR3 is 16 residues. Trimming cost V 1 base and J 3 bases, with 15 bases left between them. Germline-derived CDR1 and CDR2 are LNHNV and YYDKDF (reference sequence). The CDR3 region is CATSRGIGLGEETQYF. DNA of the CDR3: TGTGCCACCAGCAGAGGTATCGGACTGGGGGAAGAGACCCAGTACTTC.

The chain couples TRBV11-2 to TRBJ2-5, with a possible D match to TRBD2 (7 bases). The CDR3 is 15 amino acids. V was trimmed by 2 bases and J by 5 bases, leaving 15 bases between them. Germline CDR1 is SGHAT and CDR2 is FQNNGV. The CDR3: CASSLSGGALETQYF. The CDR3 nucleotides are TGTGCCAGCAGCTTAAGTGGGGGGGCGCTTGAGACCCAGTACTTC.

The V call is TRBV7-3, the J call TRBJ1-6; no clear D gene. This CDR3 has 14 amino acids. V lost 1 base, J lost 8 bases, and 9 bases lay in between. CDR1 and CDR2 (germline): SGHTA, FQGTGA. The CDR3 loop reads CASSLRSDYSPLHF. Written as DNA, the CDR3 is TGTGCCAGCAGCTTAAGGTCGGATTATTCACCCCTCCACTTT.

The J gene is TRBJ1-4, the V gene TRBV15, with D hard to call. Germline V gene sequence: CDR1 LNHNV, CDR2 YYDKDF (reference sequence). This CDR3 spans 15 amino acids. V was shortened by 0 bases and J by 3 bases, with 8 bases between the two germline ends. Here the CDR3 reads CATSRDYGSNEKLFF. The CDR3 bases are TGTGCCACCAGCAGAGATTACGGATCTAATGAAAAACTGTTTTTT.

The genes are TRBV6-5 and TRBJ1-6; 8 bases are a match to TRBD1. Germline lookup yields CDR1 MNHEY and CDR2 SVGAGI. The CDR3 has 18 residues. The ends lost 2 bases at V and 13 bases at J; junction bases unmatched: 19. The CDR3: CASSYTTHSWTGREPLHF. The DNA for the CDR3 is TGTGCCAGCAGTTACACAACCCATAGTTGGACAGGGAGAGAGCCCCTCCACTTT.

The V and J genes are TRBV24-1 and TRBJ1-2, with D unresolved. V was cut by 9 bases and J by 0 bases, with 10 bases left in between. CDR3 size: 13 residues. Germline lookup yields CDR1 KGHDR and CDR2 SFDVKD. The CDR3 nucleotides read TGTGCCACCGGCCTATGGACTAACTATGGCTACACCTTC. This gives the protein CATGLWTNYGYTF.

This clonotype was counted once. This chain joins TRBV7-9 and TRBJ2-5, with 7 bases matching TRBD2. The V gene end was trimmed by 1 base and the J gene end by 5 bases; junction bases not matched to a gene: 1. This CDR3 region has 13 residues. From germline, CDR1 is SEHNR and CDR2 FQNEAQ (reference sequence). The DNA of the CDR3 is TGTGCCAGCAGCTTAGGCGGGAGCGAGACCCAGTACTTC. Its protein product is CASSLGGSETQYF.

The chain recombines TRBV12-3 or TRBV12-4 with TRBJ2-3, with 8 positions matching TRBD1. CDR3 size: 12 residues. V shed 5 bases, J shed 13 bases, and the junction held 8 bases outside the gene matches. CDR3 region: CASSIGQGDKYF. Here the CDR3 DNA reads TGTGCCAGCAGTATTGGACAGGGAGACAAGTATTTT.

This clonotype showed up many times. The V and J genes are TRBV14 and TRBJ2-7; D not resolved. The CDR3 has 13 amino acids. Trimming removed 1 base at V and 3 bases at J, with 7 bases between. CDR1 and CDR2 from the germline V gene are SGHDN and FVKESK. CDR3 coding DNA: TGTGCCAGCAGCCAAGTTCTCGACTACGAGCAGTACTTC. This encodes CASSQVLDYEQYF.

This chain uses TRBV12-3 or TRBV12-4 with TRBJ2-3; D is unclear. With 6 bases removed from V and 4 bases from J, the gap between germline ends came to 11 bases. This CDR3 has 13 residues. The CDR3 loop reads CASSLRVADTQYF. The CDR3 DNA sequence: TGTGCCAGCAGCCTAAGGGTCGCAGATACGCAGTATTTT.

The sample holds many counts of this clonotype. The rearrangement links TRBV9 to TRBJ2-1, with D unclear. The CDR3 has 14 residues. V lost 3 bases to trimming and J lost 8 bases, with 15 bases between them. From germline, CDR1 is SGDLS and CDR2 YYNGEE. The CDR3 DNA follows: TGTGCCAGCAGCGGACCTTACAAGCGAGATGAGCAGTTCTTC. It yields the protein CASSGPYKRDEQFF.

The chain employs TRBV2 and TRBJ2-3, with TRBD2 matching 8 bases. With V trimmed by 6 bases and J by 5 bases, 10 bases remained unmatched. This CDR3 has 15 residues. Germline V gene lookup returns CDR1 SNHLY and CDR2 FYNNEI. The CDR3 DNA reads TGTGCCAGCAGCTTAGCGGGGAACGGGGAAGATACGCAGTATTTT. Translation: CASSLAGNGEDTQYF.

This chain links TRBV19 with TRBJ2-1; D is unresolved. V was trimmed by 11 bases and J by 15 bases, leaving 20 bases between them. CDR1 LNHDA and CDR2 SQIVND come from the germline V gene (reference sequence). The length of the CDR3 is 11 residues. The CDR3 protein is CAAPLLGMLFF. DNA of the CDR3: TGTGCCGCGCCGCTGTTGGGCATGCTGTTCTTC.

The V gene is TRBV7-2, the J gene TRBJ2-7; possible D gene TRBD2, 5 bases. This CDR3 has 14 amino acids. Germline loops: CDR1 SGHTA, CDR2 FQGNSA. V was cut by 7 bases and J by 1 base, with 14 bases left in between. CDR3 sequence reads: CASKIAINSYEQYF. As DNA, the CDR3 is TGTGCCAGCAAAATAGCGATCAATTCCTACGAGCAGTACTTC.

This clonotype was counted a single time. The CDR3 nucleotides read TGCAGTGCCACGGATCGCGCGTCTGGAAACACCATATATTTT. Amino acids: CSATDRASGNTIYF. The chain is built from TRBV20-1 and TRBJ1-3, with D unresolved. This CDR3 region has 14 residues. In germline, CDR1 is DFQATT, CDR2 SNEGSKA (reference sequence). Trimming pared 6 bases from V and 1 base from J, leaving 13 bases between.

This clonotype showed up just once. At one end, the junction sequence differs from germline, possibly due to a read error. The rearrangement links TRBV5-6 to TRBJ2-1; tentative D call: TRBD2 (5 bases). The CDR3 has 13 amino acids. From germline, CDR1 is SGHDT and CDR2 YYEEEE. The CDR3 nucleotides are TGTGCCAGCAGCTTGGCCTCGGGGAATGAGCAGTCCTTC. Encoded protein: CASSLASGNEQSF.

The genes are TRBV7-8 and TRBJ2-3; 10 bases agree with TRBD2. This CDR3 comprises 15 residues. J was trimmed by 6 bases and V by 7 bases; bases with no gene match: 10. Germline V lookup: CDR1 SGHVS, CDR2 FQNEAQ. CDR3 bases: TGTGCCAGCAACGCAGCGGGGGGGCAGGGGGATACGCAGTATTTT. Protein sequence: CASNAAGGQGDTQYF.

This clonotype occurred many times. J is TRBJ2-7 and V is TRBV15; D might be TRBD1 (6 bases). Germline CDR1 reads LNHNV; CDR2 reads YYDKDF (reference sequence). The CDR3 is 16 residues long. The V and J ends lost 0 bases and 3 bases respectively, with 15 bases between them. The CDR3 nucleotides are TGTGCCACCAGCAGAGATTCAGGGGTCTCCTACTACGAGCAGTACTTC. Protein sequence: CATSRDSGVSYYEQYF. Looking up the rest from reference TRBV15 and TRBJ2-7 gives the full variable domain: DAMVIQNPRYQVTQFGKPVTLSCSQTLNHNVMYWYQQKSSQAPKLLFHYYDKDFNNEADTPDNFQSRRPNTSFCFLDIRSPGLGDTAMYLCATSRDSGVSYYEQYFGPGTRLTVT.

V usage is TRBV9 and J usage is TRBJ2-1, with 10 bases aligning to TRBD2. Germline CDR1 reads SGDLS; CDR2 reads YYNGEE. The CDR3 loop spans 16 amino acids. V lost 4 bases and J lost 3; bases outside the gene matches: 7. The CDR3 reads CASSTQRGGRYNEQFF. The CDR3 DNA is TGTGCCAGCAGCACCCAGCGGGGGGGGCGCTACAATGAGCAGTTCTTC.

Many counts were recorded for this clonotype. The chain is built from TRBV12-5 and TRBJ1-1; 9 positions match TRBD1. The CDR3 is made up of 13 amino acids. CDR1 is LGHNT, CDR2 FRNRAP, per germline. V was clipped by 5 bases and J by 5 bases; unmatched bases: 3. This CDR3 is CASGLGTGTEAFF. The DNA of the CDR3 is TGTGCTAGTGGTCTCGGGACAGGGACTGAAGCTTTCTTT. Variable domain in full (rest from reference TRBV12-5 and TRBJ1-1): DARVTQTPRHKVTEMGQEVTMRCQPILGHNTVFWYRQTMMQGLELLAYFRNRAPLDDSGMPKDRFSAEMPDATLATLKIQPSEPRDSAVYFCASGLGTGTEAFFGQGTRLTVV.